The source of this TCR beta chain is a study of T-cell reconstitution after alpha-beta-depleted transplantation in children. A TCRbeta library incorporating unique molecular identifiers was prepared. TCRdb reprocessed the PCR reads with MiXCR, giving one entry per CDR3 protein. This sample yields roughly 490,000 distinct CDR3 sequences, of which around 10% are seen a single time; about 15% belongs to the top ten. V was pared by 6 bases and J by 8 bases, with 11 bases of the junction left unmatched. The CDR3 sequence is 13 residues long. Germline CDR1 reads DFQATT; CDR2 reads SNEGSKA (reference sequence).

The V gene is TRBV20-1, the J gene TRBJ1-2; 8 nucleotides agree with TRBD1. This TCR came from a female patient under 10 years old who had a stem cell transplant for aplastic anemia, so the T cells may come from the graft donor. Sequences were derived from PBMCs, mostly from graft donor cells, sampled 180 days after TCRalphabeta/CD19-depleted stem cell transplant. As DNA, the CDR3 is TGCAGTGCAGAAACCCAGGGGGCGCGGGGCTACACCTTC. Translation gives CSAETQGARGYTF.